The count of the clone carrying this TCR beta chain is one. Its matching antigen is unknown. These data come from a study of Tregs in tolerant kidney transplant recipients. For the study at large: Mixed chimerism was transient after nonmyeloablative marrow transplants from related graft donors.

Clones were sequenced by immunoSEQ multiplex PCR, and TCRdb holds only the in-frame ones, with some missing. The table has over 50,000 clones, roughly 88% seen once. CDR3 size: 15 residues. V trimming: 6 bases; J trimming: 0 bases; junction bases outside the gene matches: 0. Looked up from germline, CDR1 is SNHLY and CDR2 is FYNNEI. Unstimulated Tregs (CD4+CD25+CD127-) and CD4+CD25- non-Tregs were sorted from PBMCs. Regulatory T cells were sorted from thawed PBMCs rested overnight at 37°C with 150 to 200 IU/ml IL-2. Study-wide findings and caveats: Biological reproducibility was not directly addressed, but technical replication error appeared minimal.

This material consisted of Tregs from blood, taken before the transplant. This chain joins TRBV2 and TRBJ2-1; 12 bases align to TRBD2. This TCR derives from a human donor who received a combined kidney and bone marrow transplant. The DNA of the CDR3 is TGTGCCAGCAGACTAGCGGGGGGCTCCTACAATGAGCAGTTCTTC. This gives the protein CASRLAGGSYNEQFF.